This paragraph reports one T cell receptor beta chain. No antigen is known for it. This entry belongs to a study of blood T cells in healthy people across ages. PCR was performed a second time for about 7 to 11 cycles using a sample-barcoded 5' primer and a J-beta primer mix. Every sample produced at least 3 million CDR3-containing paired-end reads. TCRdb re-analysed the 5' RACE reads in MiXCR, keeping a single row per CDR3 protein. The table includes about 1.5 million distinct CDR3 sequences, approximately 43% detected once. General study findings and limits: As age increased, TCR beta diversity per million T cells fell in a roughly linear fashion. Higher diversity, along with more naive CD4+ cells, distinguished long-lived donors from aged donors.

Ranging in age from about 6 to 100, the donors were healthy Caucasian individuals from Russia. The germline V gene has CDR1 SQVTM and CDR2 ANQGSEA. The CDR3 has 14 amino acids. Trimming removed 6 bases from V and 6 bases from J; junction bases left unmatched: 9. Input material: blood. This TCR was sampled from a woman under 30 in good health. The rearrangement links TRBV29-1 to TRBJ1-5; 9 nucleotides line up with TRBD1. CDR3 amino acids: CSVVGTGKGQPQHF. CDR3 nucleotide sequence: TGCAGCGTAGTAGGGACAGGGAAAGGTCAGCCCCAGCATTTT.